The clone carrying this T cell receptor (beta chain) was detected only a few times. The data stem from a study of T cells after yellow fever vaccination. For TCR, cDNA came from 5'RACE template switching, which added a universal primer site and UMIs. One entry per CDR3 protein results from TCRdb running MiXCR on the 5' RACE reads. The top ten hold around 19% of the sample, which has some 250,000 distinct CDR3 sequences, about 3.7% seen once. This receptor was identified in a man in his late teens or twenties who received the YFV17D yellow fever vaccine. The sample here was PBMCs, taken 15 days after the yellow fever booster vaccination.

The CDR3 sequence: CASSSTSRTITGARGSYNEQFF. DNA of the CDR3: TGTGCCAGCAGCTCGACCTCACGTACTATAACGGGAGCCAGGGGCTCCTACAATGAGCAGTTCTTC. This chain uses TRBV7-8 with TRBJ2-1; tentatively, D is TRBD1 or TRBD2 (6 bases each). Germline CDR1 and CDR2: SGHVS and FQNEAQ. The CDR3 consists of 22 residues. The V gene lost 4 bases and the J gene lost 0 bases, with 31 bases spanning the gap. Supplemented by reference TRBV7-8 and TRBJ2-1, the full variable domain reads GAGVSQSPRYKVAKRGQDVALRCDPISGHVSLFWYQQALGQGPEFLTYFQNEAQLDKSGLPSDRFFAERPEGSVSTLKIQRTQQEDSAVYLCASSSTSRTITGARGSYNEQFFGPGTRLTVL.